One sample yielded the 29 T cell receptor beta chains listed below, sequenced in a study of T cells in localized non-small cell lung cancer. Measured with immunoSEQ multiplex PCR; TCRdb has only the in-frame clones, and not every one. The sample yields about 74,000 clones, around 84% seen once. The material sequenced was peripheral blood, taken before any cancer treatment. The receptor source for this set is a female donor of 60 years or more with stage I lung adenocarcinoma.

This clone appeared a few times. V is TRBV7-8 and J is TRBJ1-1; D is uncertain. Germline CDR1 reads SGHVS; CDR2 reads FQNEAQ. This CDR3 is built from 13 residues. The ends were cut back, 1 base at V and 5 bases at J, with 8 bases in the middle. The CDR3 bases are TGTGCCAGCAGCTTAGAGGCGGGAACTGAAGCTTTCTTT. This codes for CASSLEAGTEAFF.

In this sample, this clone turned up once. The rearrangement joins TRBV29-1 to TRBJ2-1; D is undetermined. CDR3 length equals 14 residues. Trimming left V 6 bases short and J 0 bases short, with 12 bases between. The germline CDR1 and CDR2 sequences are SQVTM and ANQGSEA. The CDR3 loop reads CSVGLGSSYNEQFF. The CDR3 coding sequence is TGCAGCGTCGGTTTGGGTAGCTCCTACAATGAGCAGTTCTTC.

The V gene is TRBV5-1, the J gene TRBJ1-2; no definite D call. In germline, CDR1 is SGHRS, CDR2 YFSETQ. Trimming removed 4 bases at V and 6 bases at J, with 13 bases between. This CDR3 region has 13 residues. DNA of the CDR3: TGCGCCAGCAGCACCCTCGGAGCACATGGCTACACCTTC. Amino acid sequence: CASSTLGAHGYTF.

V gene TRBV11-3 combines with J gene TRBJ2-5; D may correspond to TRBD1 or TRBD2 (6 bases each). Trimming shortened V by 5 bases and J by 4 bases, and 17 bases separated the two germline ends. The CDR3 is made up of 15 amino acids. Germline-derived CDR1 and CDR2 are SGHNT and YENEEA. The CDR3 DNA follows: TGTGCCAGCAGCCCCTTAGGGGGAGGAGGAGAGACCCAGTACTTC. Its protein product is CASSPLGGGGETQYF. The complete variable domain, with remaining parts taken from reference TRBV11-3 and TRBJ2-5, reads EAGVVQSPRYKIIEKKQPVAFWCNPISGHNTLYWYLQNLGQGPELLIRYENEEAVDDSQLPKDRFSAERLKGVDSTLKIQPAELGDSAVYLCASSPLGGGGETQYFGPGTRLLVL.

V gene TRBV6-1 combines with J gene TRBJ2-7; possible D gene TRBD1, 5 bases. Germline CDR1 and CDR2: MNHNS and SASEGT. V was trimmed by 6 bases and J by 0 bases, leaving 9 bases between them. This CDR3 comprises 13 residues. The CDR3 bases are TGTGCCAGCAGGAACCAGGGCTCCTACGAGCAGTACTTC. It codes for CASRNQGSYEQYF.

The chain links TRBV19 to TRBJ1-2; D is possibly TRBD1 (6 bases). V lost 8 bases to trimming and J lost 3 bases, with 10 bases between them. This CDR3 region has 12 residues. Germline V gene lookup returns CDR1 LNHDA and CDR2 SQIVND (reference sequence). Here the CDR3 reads CASLKGDYGYTF. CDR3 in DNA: TGTGCCAGTTTAAAGGGGGACTATGGCTACACCTTC. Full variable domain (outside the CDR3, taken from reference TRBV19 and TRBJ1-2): DGGITQSPKYLFRKEGQNVTLSCEQNLNHDAMYWYRQDPGQGLRLIYYSQIVNDFQKGDIAEGYSVSREKKESFPLTVTSAQKNPTAFYLCASLKGDYGYTFGSGTRLTVV.

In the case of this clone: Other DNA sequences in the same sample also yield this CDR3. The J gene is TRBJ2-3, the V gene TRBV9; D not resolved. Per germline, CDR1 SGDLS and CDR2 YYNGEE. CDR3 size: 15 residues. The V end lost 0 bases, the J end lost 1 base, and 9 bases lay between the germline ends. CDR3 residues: CASSVVGDGTDTQYF. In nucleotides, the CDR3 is TGTGCCAGCAGCGTAGTTGGAGACGGCACAGATACGCAGTATTTT.

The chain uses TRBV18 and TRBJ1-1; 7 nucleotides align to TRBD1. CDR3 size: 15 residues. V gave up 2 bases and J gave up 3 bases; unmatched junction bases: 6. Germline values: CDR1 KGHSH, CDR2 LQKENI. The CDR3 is CASSPNQGGDTEAFF. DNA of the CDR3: TGTGCCAGCTCACCAAACCAGGGGGGGGACACTGAAGCTTTCTTT.

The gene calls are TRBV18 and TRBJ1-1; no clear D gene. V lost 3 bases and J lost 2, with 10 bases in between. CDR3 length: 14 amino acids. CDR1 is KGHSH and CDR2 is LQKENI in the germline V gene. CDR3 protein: CASSPAGANTEAFF. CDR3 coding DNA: TGTGCCAGCTCACCCGCAGGCGCAAACACTGAAGCTTTCTTT.

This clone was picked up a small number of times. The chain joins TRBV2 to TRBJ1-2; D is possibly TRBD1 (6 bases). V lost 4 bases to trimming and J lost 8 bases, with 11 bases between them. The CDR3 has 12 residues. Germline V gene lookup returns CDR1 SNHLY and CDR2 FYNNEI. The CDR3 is CASSVGGRGYTF. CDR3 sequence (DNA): TGTGCCAGCAGTGTGGGGGGCAGGGGCTACACCTTC.

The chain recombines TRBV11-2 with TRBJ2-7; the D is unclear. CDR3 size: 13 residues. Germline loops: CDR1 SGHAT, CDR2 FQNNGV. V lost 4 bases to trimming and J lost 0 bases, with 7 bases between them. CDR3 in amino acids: CASSSTDSYEQYF. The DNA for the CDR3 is TGTGCCAGCAGCTCCACCGACTCCTACGAGCAGTACTTC. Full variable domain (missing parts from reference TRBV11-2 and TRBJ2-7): EAGVAQSPRYKIIEKRQSVAFWCNPISGHATLYWYQQILGQGPKLLIQFQNNGVVDDSQLPKDRFSAERLKGVDSTLKIQPAKLEDSAVYLCASSSTDSYEQYFGPGTRLTVT.

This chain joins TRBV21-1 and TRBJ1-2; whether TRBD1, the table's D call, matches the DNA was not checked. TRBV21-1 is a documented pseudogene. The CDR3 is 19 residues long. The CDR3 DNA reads TGTGCCATCCCCGCACATACCCCGACTACCAACAGGGAGCTGGATGGCTACACCTTC. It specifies CAIPAHTPTTNRELDGYTF.

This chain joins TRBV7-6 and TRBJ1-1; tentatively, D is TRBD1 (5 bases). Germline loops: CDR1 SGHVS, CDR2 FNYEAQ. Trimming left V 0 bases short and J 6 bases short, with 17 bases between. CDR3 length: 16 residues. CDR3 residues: CASSLAHGGEVAEAFF. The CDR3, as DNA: TGTGCCAGCAGCTTAGCGCATGGGGGGGAAGTAGCTGAAGCTTTCTTT.

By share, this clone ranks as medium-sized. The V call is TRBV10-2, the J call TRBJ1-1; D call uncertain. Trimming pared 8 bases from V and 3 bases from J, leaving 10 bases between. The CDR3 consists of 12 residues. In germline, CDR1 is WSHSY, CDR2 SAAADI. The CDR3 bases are TGCGCCAGCGGGGAAGGCCACACTGAAGCTTTCTTT. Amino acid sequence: CASGEGHTEAFF.

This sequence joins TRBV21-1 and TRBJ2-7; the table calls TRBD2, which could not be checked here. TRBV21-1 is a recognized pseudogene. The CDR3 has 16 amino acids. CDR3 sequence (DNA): TGTGCCAGCAGCAAAGACGGGCCAGGGAGGAGGGACGAGCAGTACTTC. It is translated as CASSKDGPGRRDEQYF.

CDR3 nucleotides: TGTGCCAGCAGCTTAGTCTGGGGCCACGAGCAGTACTTC. This gives the protein CASSLVWGHEQYF. V is TRBV11-2 and J is TRBJ2-7, with a weak D call TRBD1 (5 bases). The length of the CDR3 is 13 residues. Germline CDR1 and CDR2: SGHAT and FQNNGV. The V gene lost 1 base and the J gene lost 5 bases, with 9 bases spanning the gap.

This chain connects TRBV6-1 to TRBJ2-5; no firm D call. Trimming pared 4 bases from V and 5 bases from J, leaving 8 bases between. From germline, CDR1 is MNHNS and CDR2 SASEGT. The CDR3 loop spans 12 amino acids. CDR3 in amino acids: CASSVLAETQYF. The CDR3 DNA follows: TGTGCCAGCAGTGTGTTGGCGGAGACCCAGTACTTC.

In DNA, the CDR3 is TGTGCCAGCAGCCCTCCCCCCGGGACAGCCTCCCGATCCTACAATGAGCAGTTCTTC. Its protein product is CASSPPPGTASRSYNEQFF. The rearrangement uses TRBV7-2 and TRBJ2-1, with TRBD1 identical over 7 bases. The CDR3 loop spans 19 amino acids. Germline trimming cut 5 bases from V and 1 base from J; bases unmatched to any gene: 17. Germline CDR1 and CDR2: SGHTA and FQGNSA.

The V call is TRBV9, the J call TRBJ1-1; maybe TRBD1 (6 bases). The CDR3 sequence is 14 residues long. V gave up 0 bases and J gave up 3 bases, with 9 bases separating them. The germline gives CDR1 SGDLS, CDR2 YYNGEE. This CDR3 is CASSVGGQDTEAFF. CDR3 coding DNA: TGTGCCAGCAGCGTAGGGGGGCAGGACACTGAAGCTTTCTTT.

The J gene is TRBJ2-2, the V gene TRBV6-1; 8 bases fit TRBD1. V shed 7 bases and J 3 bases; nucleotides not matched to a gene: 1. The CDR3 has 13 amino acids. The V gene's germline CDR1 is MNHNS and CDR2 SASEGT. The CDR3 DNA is TGTGCCAGCAACAGGGGGGACACCGGGGAGCTGTTTTTT. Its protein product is CASNRGDTGELFF.

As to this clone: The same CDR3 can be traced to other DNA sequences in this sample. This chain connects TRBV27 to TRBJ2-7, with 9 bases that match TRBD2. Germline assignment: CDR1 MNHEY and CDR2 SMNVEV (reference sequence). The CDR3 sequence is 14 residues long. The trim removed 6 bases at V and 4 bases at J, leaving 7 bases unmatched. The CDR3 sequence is CASRRGGKVYEQYF. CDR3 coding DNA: TGTGCCAGCAGGCGGGGGGGGAAGGTATACGAGCAGTACTTC.

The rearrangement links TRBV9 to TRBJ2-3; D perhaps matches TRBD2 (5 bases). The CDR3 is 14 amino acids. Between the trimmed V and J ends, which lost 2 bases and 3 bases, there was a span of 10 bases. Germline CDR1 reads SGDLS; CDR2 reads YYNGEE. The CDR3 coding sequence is TGTGCCAGCAGCGTGTGGTCGGGAACAGATACGCAGTATTTT. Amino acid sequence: CASSVWSGTDTQYF.

The CDR3, as DNA: TGTGCCAGCAGTGATTTTAATGAGCAGTTCTTC. Translating it yields CASSDFNEQFF. V gene TRBV2 combines with J gene TRBJ2-1, with unresolved D. V lost 3 bases to trimming and J lost 7 bases, with 4 bases between them. This CDR3 has 11 residues. The germline V gene has CDR1 SNHLY and CDR2 FYNNEI. The complete variable domain, with remaining parts taken from reference TRBV2 and TRBJ2-1, reads EPEVTQTPSHQVTQMGQEVILRCVPISNHLYFYWYRQILGQKVEFLVSFYNNEISEKSEIFDDQFSVERPDGSNFTLKIRSTKLEDSAMYFCASSDFNEQFFGPGTRLTVL.

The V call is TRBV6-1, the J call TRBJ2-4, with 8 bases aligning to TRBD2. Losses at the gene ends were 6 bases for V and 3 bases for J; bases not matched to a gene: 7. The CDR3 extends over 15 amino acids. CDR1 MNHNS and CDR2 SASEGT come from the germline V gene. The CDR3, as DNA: TGTGCCAGCAGCCCCATGACTAGCGACAAAAACATTCAGTACTTC. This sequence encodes CASSPMTSDKNIQYF.

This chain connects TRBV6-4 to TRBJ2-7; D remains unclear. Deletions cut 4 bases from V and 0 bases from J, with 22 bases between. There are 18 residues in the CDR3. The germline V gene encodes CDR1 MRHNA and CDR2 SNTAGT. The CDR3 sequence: CASSGGLGPSTFSYEQYF. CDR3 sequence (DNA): TGTGCCAGCAGTGGAGGCCTAGGCCCTTCCACTTTCTCCTACGAGCAGTACTTC.

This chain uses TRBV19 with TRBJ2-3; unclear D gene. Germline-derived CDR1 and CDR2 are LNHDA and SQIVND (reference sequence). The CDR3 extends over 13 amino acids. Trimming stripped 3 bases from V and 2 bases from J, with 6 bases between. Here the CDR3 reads CASSILPTDTQYF. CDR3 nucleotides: TGTGCCAGTAGTATTCTCCCCACAGATACGCAGTATTTT. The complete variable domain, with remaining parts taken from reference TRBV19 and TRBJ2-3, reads DGGITQSPKYLFRKEGQNVTLSCEQNLNHDAMYWYRQDPGQGLRLIYYSQIVNDFQKGDIAEGYSVSREKKESFPLTVTSAQKNPTAFYLCASSILPTDTQYFGPGTRLTVL.

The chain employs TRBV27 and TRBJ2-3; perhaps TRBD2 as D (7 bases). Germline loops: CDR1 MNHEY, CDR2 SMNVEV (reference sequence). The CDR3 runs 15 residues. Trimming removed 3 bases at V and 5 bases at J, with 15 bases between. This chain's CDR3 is CASSFGGGLGDTQYF. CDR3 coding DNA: TGTGCCAGCAGTTTTGGCGGGGGCCTGGGAGATACGCAGTATTTT.

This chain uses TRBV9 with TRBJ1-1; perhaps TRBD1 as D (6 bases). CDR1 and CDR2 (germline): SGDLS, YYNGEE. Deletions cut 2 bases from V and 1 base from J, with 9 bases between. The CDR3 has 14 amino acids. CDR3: CASSVGGQNTEAFF. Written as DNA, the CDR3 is TGTGCCAGCAGCGTGGGGGGCCAGAACACTGAAGCTTTCTTT.

CDR3 nucleotides: TGTGCCAGCAGGCCGCAGGGTTACAGCAATCAGCCCCAGCATTTT. This sequence encodes CASRPQGYSNQPQHF. The gene calls are TRBV28 and TRBJ1-5, with D maybe TRBD1 (5 bases). Germline V gene data show CDR1 as MDHEN and CDR2 as SYDVKM. V was shortened by 6 bases and J by 1 base, with 13 bases between the two germline ends. CDR3 length: 15 amino acids.